The rows below give T cell receptor beta chains drawn from one sample of a study of technical replicates of blood from a handful of donors. Profiled with immunoSEQ multiplex PCR; TCRdb holds only in-frame clones, not every one. The sample carries some 73,000 clones, roughly nine tenths recorded once. Sequencing was carried out using PBMCs. The receptors come from a human donor in good health. Some clones in this sample may be carry-over from other donors' samples. Each CDR3 is given with its conserved first and last residue. A D gene is named only where the DNA matches it firmly. Clone size is stated in some rows and not others, as once, few, many or a class when expanded.

D	size	V	J	CDR3	DNA
TRBD2	-	TRBV7-3	TRBJ2-1	CASSSRTSGGYNEQFF	TGTGCCAGCAGCTCGAGGACTAGCGGGGGCTACAATGAGCAGTTCTTC
-	-	TRBV5-5	TRBJ2-3	CASSLQAGATDTQYF	TGTGCCAGCAGCTTGCAGGCAGGGGCCACAGATACGCAGTATTTT
-	-	TRBV7-3	TRBJ2-1	CASSPMDSIYNEQFF	TGTGCCAGCAGCCCCATGGACTCTATATACAATGAGCAGTTCTTC
TRBD1	-	TRBV7-2	TRBJ1-5	CASSPDRNQPQHF	TGTGCCAGCAGCCCGGACAGGAATCAGCCCCAGCATTTT
TRBD2	once	TRBV5-1	TRBJ2-7	CASSLTSGSRSHYEQYF	TGCGCCAGCAGCTTGACTAGCGGGAGTAGGAGTCACTACGAGCAGTACTTC
TRBD1	-	TRBV4-3	TRBJ1-3	CASSQETGVGNTIYF	TGCGCCAGCAGCCAGGAAACAGGGGTCGGAAACACCATATATTTT
-	-	TRBV9	TRBJ1-2	CASSLLTDAQGYTF	TGTGCCAGCAGCCTTTTAACAGACGCGCAAGGCTACACCTTC
-	-	TRBV5-4	TRBJ2-3	CASSFLEEDTQYF	TGTGCCAGCAGCTTCCTAGAAGAAGATACGCAGTATTTT
TRBD2	once	TRBV2	TRBJ2-1	CASRFIAGVNEQFF	TGTGCCAGCAGGTTCATAGCGGGAGTGAATGAGCAGTTCTTC
-	-	TRBV21-1	TRBJ2-4	CASSNGASKNIQYF	TGTGCCAGCAGCAATGGGGCATCCAAAAACATTCAGTACTTC
TRBD2	once	TRBV5-8	TRBJ2-1	CASSFSGSGPYNEQFF	TGTGCCAGCAGCTTTAGCGGGAGCGGTCCCTACAATGAGCAGTTCTTC
TRBD1	-	TRBV11-1	TRBJ1-2	CASSPGQGWTSAIGYTF	TGTGCCAGCAGCCCAGGACAGGGTTGGACTTCGGCTATTGGCTACACCTTC
TRBD2	-	TRBV9	TRBJ2-3	CASSVVAGEVDTQYF	TGTGCCAGCAGCGTAGTGGCGGGAGAGGTGGATACGCAGTATTTT
-	-	TRBV4-2	TRBJ2-7	CASSQEGPLPYEQYF	TGTGCCAGCAGCCAGGAGGGACCGCTCCCCTACGAGCAGTACTTC
-	-	TRBV7-2	TRBJ2-1	CASSLVIRGNNEQFF	TGTGCCAGCAGCTTAGTCATAAGGGGTAACAATGAGCAGTTCTTC
-	-	TRBV5-6	TRBJ2-3	CASSLYAGFTGTDTQYF	TGTGCCAGCAGCTTGTACGCCGGGTTCACTGGCACAGATACGCAGTATTTT
TRBD1	-	TRBV23-1	TRBJ1-2	CASSTGGGYTF	TGCGCCAGCAGTACAGGGGGGGGCTACACCTTC
TRBD2	-	TRBV4-3	TRBJ2-1	CASSQEVRGNNEQFF	TGCGCCAGCAGCCAAGAGGTGCGGGGGAACAATGAGCAGTTCTTC
-	-	TRBV7-2	TRBJ1-2	CASSLGVGEGNYGYTF	TGTGCCAGCAGCTTGGGGGTGGGGGAGGGCAACTATGGCTACACCTTC
TRBD2	-	TRBV4-3	TRBJ2-3	CASSQTAGGWDTQYF	TGCGCCAGCAGCCAAACAGCGGGGGGCTGGGATACGCAGTATTTT
-	-	TRBV4-3	TRBJ1-5	CASSQDTTQPQHF	TGCGCCAGCAGCCAAGACACTACTCAGCCCCAGCATTTT
TRBD2	few	TRBV7-2	TRBJ2-3	CASRLTSGGTDTQYF	TGTGCCAGCAGACTTACTAGCGGAGGCACAGATACGCAGTATTTT
-	-	TRBV4-3	TRBJ2-2	CASSQGGGYTGELFF	TGCGCCAGCAGCCAAGGGGGCGGATACACCGGGGAGCTGTTTTTT
-	-	TRBV30	TRBJ1-1	CAWSVLLGWVNTEAFF	TGTGCCTGGAGTGTACTACTAGGGTGGGTGAACACTGAAGCTTTCTTT
TRBD1	-	TRBV7-9	TRBJ2-3	CASHGTGPEDTQYF	TGTGCCAGCCACGGGACAGGGCCCGAGGATACGCAGTATTTT
-	few	TRBV18	TRBJ1-1	CASSPLTGDTEAFF	TGTGCCAGCTCACCACTCACGGGGGACACTGAAGCTTTCTTT
TRBD2	-	TRBV27	TRBJ2-1	CASSFQRGNNEQFF	TGTGCCAGCAGTTTCCAGCGGGGGAACAATGAGCAGTTCTTC
TRBD1	few	TRBV6-1	TRBJ1-6	CASRLPQGGSPLHF	TGTGCCAGCAGGCTACCACAGGGGGGATCACCCCTCCACTTT
TRBD2	-	TRBV5-1	TRBJ2-1	CASSLSGTTTHEQFF	TGCGCCAGCAGCTTGTCTGGGACTACGACGCATGAGCAGTTCTTC
-	-	TRBV4-2	TRBJ1-5	CASSHGGGQPQHF	TGTGCCAGCAGCCACGGGGGGGGTCAGCCCCAGCATTTT
TRBD1	few	TRBV5-1	TRBJ2-7	CASSLAPGQGYEQYF	TGCGCCAGCAGCTTGGCCCCGGGACAGGGCTACGAGCAGTACTTC
-	-	TRBV5-1	TRBJ1-2	CASSLAGHDGYTF	TGCGCCAGCAGCTTGGCGGGACACGATGGCTACACCTTC
TRBD2	-	TRBV2	TRBJ2-1	CASNSRLAVASSEQFF	TGTGCCAGCAACTCCCGCCTAGCGGTCGCATCGAGCGAGCAGTTCTTC